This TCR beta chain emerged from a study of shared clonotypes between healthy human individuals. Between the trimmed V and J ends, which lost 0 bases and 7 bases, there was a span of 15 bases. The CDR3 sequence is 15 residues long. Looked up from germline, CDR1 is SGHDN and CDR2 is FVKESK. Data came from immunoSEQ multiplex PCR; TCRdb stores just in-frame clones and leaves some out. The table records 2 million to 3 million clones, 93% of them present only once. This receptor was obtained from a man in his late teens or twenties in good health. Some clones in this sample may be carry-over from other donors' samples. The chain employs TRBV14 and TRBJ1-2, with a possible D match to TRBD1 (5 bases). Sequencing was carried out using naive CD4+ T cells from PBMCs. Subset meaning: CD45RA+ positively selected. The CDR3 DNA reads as TGTGCCAGCAGCCAAGATATCCAGGGAGTCAGTGGCTACACCTTC. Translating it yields CASSQDIQGVSGYTF.